These 8 T cell receptor beta chains were sequenced from one sample in a study of response to subunit inactivated influenza vaccine. TCRdb re-derived calls from the RT-PCR reads in MiXCR, one entry per CDR3 protein. Of some 300,000 distinct CDR3 sequences listed, 20% to 25% are singletons. The specimen comprised PBMCs from blood, sampled approximately 22 months after vaccination. These receptors originate from a man in his fifties or sixties who received an inactivated influenza vaccine.

V gene TRBV10-3 combines with J gene TRBJ2-7, with D hard to call. Germline CDR1 and CDR2: ENHRY and SYGVKD. The CDR3 is 15 residues long. Trimming left V 10 bases short and J 0 bases short, with 19 bases between. The CDR3 loop reads CASMPRLESSYEQYF. The CDR3 nucleotides read TGTGCCAGCATGCCCCGACTCGAATCCTCCTACGAGCAGTACTTC.

The chain recombines TRBV10-3 with TRBJ1-6; no definite D call. Germline CDR1 reads ENHRY; CDR2 reads SYGVKD. With 4 bases removed from V and 3 bases from J, the gap between germline ends came to 10 bases. This CDR3 contains 15 residues. The CDR3 is CAISGGRLYNSPLHF. The CDR3 DNA follows: TGTGCCATCAGTGGAGGGCGCCTCTATAATTCACCCCTCCACTTT.

The chain employs TRBV6-5 and TRBJ1-4; D remains ambiguous. CDR1 and CDR2 from the germline V gene are MNHEY and SVGAGI. The CDR3 extends over 17 amino acids. V lost 6 bases and J 0 bases, leaving 17 bases between the germline ends. CDR3 DNA sequence: TGTGCCAGCAGACTACTCGAGAGTTTCTCAACTAATGAAAAACTGTTTTTT. It encodes CASRLLESFSTNEKLFF.

The gene calls are TRBV3-1 and TRBJ1-6; D is unresolved. The CDR3 runs to 12 residues. Between the trimmed V and J ends, which lost 3 bases and 8 bases, there was a span of 5 bases. Per the germline V gene, CDR1 is LGHDT and CDR2 is YNNKEL (reference sequence). The CDR3 sequence is CASSHSYSPLHF. The CDR3, as DNA: TGTGCCAGCAGCCATTCATATTCACCCCTCCACTTT.

This clonotype rates as medium-sized (0.01 to 0.1%). This chain joins TRBV7-2 and TRBJ1-6; 9 bases are shared with TRBD1. The CDR3 covers 13 residues. Trimming took 6 bases from V and 9 from J; bases not matched to a gene: 3. The germline V gene encodes CDR1 SGHTA and CDR2 FQGNSA. The CDR3 sequence is CASSVDRGSPLHF. The DNA of the CDR3 is TGTGCCAGCAGTGTGGACAGGGGTTCACCCCTCCACTTT.

This clonotype was picked up one time. The gene calls are TRBV5-4 and TRBJ2-3, with TRBD2 identical over 7 bases. V lost 2 bases to trimming and J lost 1 base; unmatched junction nucleotides: 4. Germline CDR1 SGHNT, CDR2 YYREEE (reference sequence). The CDR3 sequence is 15 residues long. The CDR3 sequence: CASSLRLAGTDTQYF. In nucleotides, the CDR3 is TGTGCCAGCAGCTTAAGGCTAGCGGGCACAGATACGCAGTATTTT.

This chain uses TRBV4-3 with TRBJ1-4; D not resolved. The CDR3 sequence is 17 residues long. V lost 4 bases to trimming and J lost 8 bases, with 23 bases between them. The germline V gene encodes CDR1 LGHNA and CDR2 YSLEER. Written as DNA, the CDR3 is TGCGCCAGCAGCCGCGCAACAAACCAACCCCCTGGGGAAAAACTGTTTTTT. The encoded protein is CASSRATNQPPGEKLFF.

This clonotype has only a few counts. The chain recombines TRBV5-6 with TRBJ1-1, with D uncertain. V lost 1 base and J 7 bases, leaving 8 bases between the germline ends. The CDR3 contains 12 residues. CDR1 and CDR2 (germline): SGHDT, YYEEEE. CDR3 sequence reads: CASSLRAGEAFF. In DNA, the CDR3 is TGTGCCAGCAGCTTGCGTGCGGGTGAAGCTTTCTTT.